These T cell receptor beta chains were read from a single sample in a study of T cell responses to AZD1222 COVID-19 vaccine. Measured with immunoSEQ multiplex PCR; TCRdb has only the in-frame clones, and not every one. The sample shows under 150,000 clones, approximately 90% of them seen only once. The sample in question was peripheral blood, obtained 28 days after the second AZD1222 dose. The receptors were gathered from an adult who received the AZD1222 COVID-19 vaccine. Both conserved end residues are part of each CDR3. D genes are given only for firm matches. Rows may omit the clone size; those that give it use once, few, many or a size class.

v_call: TRBV11-2; d_call: NA; j_call: TRBJ2-5; clone_size: NA; cdr3_aa: CASTLYPGSGQETQYF; cdr3_nt: TGTGCCAGCACCCTGTATCCAGGGTCGGGCCAAGAGACCCAGTACTTC
v_call: TRBV10-1; d_call: TRBD1; j_call: TRBJ1-4; clone_size: NA; cdr3_aa: CASSETDREDEKLFF; cdr3_nt: TGCGCCAGCAGTGAGACGGACAGGGAGGATGAAAAACTGTTTTTT
v_call: TRBV6-5; d_call: TRBD1; j_call: TRBJ1-1; clone_size: NA; cdr3_aa: CASTRTGETITFF; cdr3_nt: TGTGCCAGCACCAGGACAGGGGAGACAATAACTTTCTTT
v_call: TRBV27; d_call: NA; j_call: TRBJ1-3; clone_size: once; cdr3_aa: CASSFPIRTGGPTSGNTIYF; cdr3_nt: TGTGCCAGCAGTTTCCCGATTAGAACCGGGGGGCCTACCTCTGGAAACACCATATATTTT
v_call: TRBV12-3/TRBV12-4; d_call: NA; j_call: TRBJ1-3; clone_size: NA; cdr3_aa: CASSQGAGNTIYF; cdr3_nt: TGTGCCAGCAGTCAGGGAGCTGGAAACACCATATATTTT
v_call: TRBV4-3; d_call: TRBD2; j_call: TRBJ2-2; clone_size: NA; cdr3_aa: CASSQDLLAGVSNTGELFF; cdr3_nt: TGCGCCAGCAGCCAAGATCTGTTAGCGGGGGTGTCGAACACCGGGGAGCTGTTTTTT
v_call: TRBV21-1; d_call: NA; j_call: TRBJ1-1; clone_size: NA; cdr3_aa: CASSKETGYCNTEAFF; cdr3_nt: TGTGCCAGCAGCAAGGAGACAGGGTATTGTAACACTGAAGCTTTCTTT
v_call: TRBV5-1; d_call: NA; j_call: TRBJ1-1; clone_size: NA; cdr3_aa: CASSLDPNTEAFF; cdr3_nt: TGCGCCAGCAGCTTGGATCCGAACACTGAAGCTTTCTTT
v_call: TRBV19; d_call: NA; j_call: TRBJ1-5; clone_size: NA; cdr3_aa: CASSTGTNQPQHF; cdr3_nt: TGTGCCAGTAGTACAGGGACCAATCAGCCCCAGCATTTT
v_call: TRBV3-1/TRBV3-2; d_call: NA; j_call: TRBJ2-5; clone_size: NA; cdr3_aa: CASSQDSGWKETQYF; cdr3_nt: TGTGCCAGCAGCCAAGATAGTGGCTGGAAAGAGACCCAGTACTTC
v_call: TRBV19; d_call: TRBD1; j_call: TRBJ2-7; clone_size: NA; cdr3_aa: CASSRDRGYEQYF; cdr3_nt: TGTGCCAGTAGCCGGGACAGGGGGTACGAGCAGTACTTC
v_call: TRBV9; d_call: NA; j_call: TRBJ1-6; clone_size: NA; cdr3_aa: CASRPHLSGNSPLHF; cdr3_nt: TGTGCCAGCAGGCCCCATTTGTCGGGTAATTCACCCCTCCACTTT
v_call: TRBV4-3; d_call: NA; j_call: TRBJ1-1; clone_size: NA; cdr3_aa: CASSAEGGRAFF; cdr3_nt: TGCGCCAGCAGCGCCGAGGGGGGTAGAGCTTTCTTT
v_call: TRBV2; d_call: NA; j_call: TRBJ1-3; clone_size: NA; cdr3_aa: CASSEARNTIYF; cdr3_nt: TGTGCCAGCAGTGAGGCGCGAAACACCATATATTTT
v_call: TRBV28; d_call: TRBD1; j_call: TRBJ1-4; clone_size: NA; cdr3_aa: CASRPTGGWDEKLFF; cdr3_nt: TGTGCCAGCAGGCCCACAGGGGGCTGGGATGAAAAACTGTTTTTT
v_call: TRBV27; d_call: NA; j_call: TRBJ1-2; clone_size: NA; cdr3_aa: CASSLGPAYGYTF; cdr3_nt: TGTGCCAGCAGTTTGGGGCCCGCCTATGGCTACACCTTC
v_call: TRBV7-2; d_call: TRBD1; j_call: TRBJ2-1; clone_size: few; cdr3_aa: CASSALYDRGLYNEQFF; cdr3_nt: TGTGCCAGCAGCGCACTATATGACAGGGGCCTCTACAATGAGCAGTTCTTC
v_call: TRBV12-5; d_call: TRBD1; j_call: TRBJ1-1; clone_size: NA; cdr3_aa: CASGGTVNTEAFF; cdr3_nt: TGTGCTAGTGGTGGGACAGTGAACACTGAAGCTTTCTTT
v_call: TRBV2; d_call: NA; j_call: TRBJ1-6; clone_size: few; cdr3_aa: CASRARGANSPLHF; cdr3_nt: TGTGCCAGCAGGGCAAGGGGGGCGAATTCACCCCTCCACTTT
v_call: TRBV11-2; d_call: NA; j_call: TRBJ2-7; clone_size: few; cdr3_aa: CASSLGTLYEQYF; cdr3_nt: TGTGCCAGCAGCTTGGGGACACTCTACGAGCAGTACTTC
v_call: TRBV5-5; d_call: TRBD2; j_call: TRBJ2-7; clone_size: NA; cdr3_aa: CASSPHHGGTPFYEQYF; cdr3_nt: TGTGCCAGCAGCCCCCACCACGGGGGGACCCCCTTCTACGAGCAGTACTTC
v_call: TRBV5-4; d_call: TRBD1; j_call: TRBJ1-2; clone_size: NA; cdr3_aa: CASSLLYGQGASGYGYTF; cdr3_nt: TGTGCCAGCAGCCTACTTTATGGACAGGGGGCGTCTGGTTATGGCTACACCTTC
v_call: TRBV5-4; d_call: NA; j_call: TRBJ2-2; clone_size: NA; cdr3_aa: CASSSPTGTGELFF; cdr3_nt: TGTGCCAGCAGCTCGCCCACAGGGACCGGGGAGCTGTTTTTT
v_call: TRBV2; d_call: NA; j_call: TRBJ2-5; clone_size: once; cdr3_aa: CASSEFWSHAQETQYF; cdr3_nt: TGTGCCAGCAGTGAATTTTGGAGTCACGCCCAAGAGACCCAGTACTTC
v_call: TRBV7-2; d_call: TRBD1; j_call: TRBJ2-7; clone_size: NA; cdr3_aa: CASSLEGQGTYEQYF; cdr3_nt: TGTGCCAGCAGCTTAGAGGGACAGGGCACCTACGAGCAGTACTTC
v_call: TRBV7-2; d_call: TRBD1; j_call: TRBJ2-3; clone_size: NA; cdr3_aa: CASSVRQGAADTQYF; cdr3_nt: TGTGCCAGCAGCGTGCGACAGGGGGCCGCAGATACGCAGTATTTT
v_call: TRBV6-5; d_call: TRBD1; j_call: TRBJ2-7; clone_size: NA; cdr3_aa: CASSPGQAFAHEQYF; cdr3_nt: TGTGCCAGCAGTCCGGGACAGGCCTTTGCCCACGAGCAGTACTTC